Shown below are 26 T cell receptor beta chains from a single sample sequenced in a study of cytomegalovirus exposure and HLA in healthy donors. PCR used 60 Vbeta primers and 13 Jbeta primers. Using immunoSEQ multiplex PCR, the repertoire was profiled, and TCRdb retains in-frame clones only, with some absent. The sample holds some 130,000 clones, about 75% seen once. Source material: PBMCs. These receptor sequences come from a woman aged 40 to 50 in good health and CMV-seronegative.

This clone was found many times. J is TRBJ1-1 and V is TRBV5-8, with no clear D. There are 14 residues in the CDR3. The V end lost 2 bases, the J end lost 2 bases, and 10 bases lay between the germline ends. Germline CDR1 reads SGHTS; CDR2 reads YDEGEE. The CDR3 here is CASSFRTGNTEAFF. In DNA form, the CDR3 reads TGTGCCAGCAGCTTTCGGACGGGAAACACTGAAGCTTTCTTT.

This chain joins TRBV29-1 and TRBJ1-1, with TRBD1 matching 7 bases. Trimming at V came to 6 bases and at J to 3 bases, leaving 4 bases not matched to a gene. CDR1 SQVTM and CDR2 ANQGSEA come from the germline V gene. CDR3 length: 12 amino acids. CDR3 protein: CSVRGSDTEAFF. CDR3 nucleotide sequence: TGCAGCGTCAGGGGGTCCGACACTGAAGCTTTCTTT.

As concerns this clone: Other DNA sequences from this sample encode an identical CDR3 as well. The V call is TRBV6-1, the J call TRBJ2-7; TRBD1 agrees at 7 bases. V was pared by 6 bases and J by 4 bases, with 6 bases of the junction left unmatched. Germline V gene data show CDR1 as MNHNS and CDR2 as SASEGT. The CDR3 has 13 amino acids. The CDR3 region has the DNA TGTGCCAGCAGGGGAGACAGGGATTACGAGCAGTACTTC. Residues: CASRGDRDYEQYF.

The genes are TRBV6-5 and TRBJ1-5, with D tentatively TRBD1 (5 bases). Germline CDR1 is MNHEY and CDR2 is SVGAGI. The CDR3 runs to 14 residues. Trimming removed 2 bases from V and 5 bases from J, with 10 bases in between. CDR3: CASSYGAAYQPQHF. The CDR3 bases are TGTGCCAGCAGTTACGGGGCAGCTTATCAGCCCCAGCATTTT.

This chain joins TRBV7-2 and TRBJ1-1; D gene uncertain. V was clipped by 5 bases and J by 0 bases, with 10 bases between them. Looked up from germline, CDR1 is SGHTA and CDR2 is FQGNSA. The CDR3 contains 14 residues. The chain's CDR3 is CASSRTRMNTEAFF. The CDR3 DNA is TGTGCCAGCAGCCGAACACGCATGAACACTGAAGCTTTCTTT. The variable domain in full, with the rest retrieved from reference TRBV7-2 and TRBJ1-1, is GAGVSQSPSNKVTEKGKDVELRCDPISGHTALYWYRQSLGQGLEFLIYFQGNSAPDKSGLPSDRFSAERTGGSVSTLTIQRTQQEDSAVYLCASSRTRMNTEAFFGQGTRLTVV.

The rearrangement uses TRBV27 and TRBJ2-5, with D possibly TRBD2 on 5 matching bases. Germline CDR1 MNHEY, CDR2 SMNVEV (reference sequence). The CDR3 runs to 13 residues. Trimming removed 7 bases at V and 3 bases at J, with 12 bases between. CDR3 sequence (DNA): TGTGCCAGCACCCCCTTGGGAGAAGAGACCCAGTACTTC. It encodes CASTPLGEETQYF.

The chain couples TRBV5-1 to TRBJ2-7, with TRBD1 matching over 7 bases. This CDR3 is built from 15 residues. CDR1 is SGHRS and CDR2 is YFSETQ in the germline V gene. Losses at the gene ends were 2 bases for V and 4 bases for J; bases not matched to a gene: 9. The CDR3 spells CASSFLWGQPYEQYF. Written as DNA, the CDR3 is TGCGCCAGCAGCTTTTTATGGGGACAGCCTTACGAGCAGTACTTC.

In its sample, this clone was seen once. J is TRBJ2-5 and V is TRBV6-6; TRBD1 matches 9 bases. After removal of 6 bases from V and 5 bases from J, the junction contained 7 bases not matched to a gene. This CDR3 comprises 14 residues. Looked up from germline, CDR1 is MNHNY and CDR2 is SVGAGI (reference sequence). Written as DNA, the CDR3 is TGTGCCAGCAGGAGAACAGGGGGCCTTGAGACCCAGTACTTC. It is translated as CASRRTGGLETQYF.

This chain links TRBV6-4 with TRBJ1-2; no reliable D call. Germline lookup yields CDR1 MRHNA and CDR2 SNTAGT. This CDR3 is built from 14 residues. The ends were cut back, 0 bases at V and 7 bases at J, with 12 bases in the middle. The DNA of the CDR3 is TGTGCCAGCAGTGACTCGAAACAGTCAGGTGGCTACACCTTC. Residues: CASSDSKQSGGYTF.

The chain couples TRBV6-1 to TRBJ1-3; D is ambiguous. The CDR3 is 16 amino acids. From germline, CDR1 is MNHNS and CDR2 SASEGT. Trimming pared 3 bases from V and 0 bases from J, leaving 12 bases between. CDR3 sequence: CASSEVRGFSGNTIYF. CDR3 DNA: TGTGCCAGCAGTGAGGTACGGGGATTCTCTGGAAACACCATATATTTT.

The chain links TRBV14 to TRBJ2-7, with D possibly TRBD1 on 5 matching bases. The V and J ends lost 3 bases and 3 bases respectively, with 18 bases between them. The CDR3 has 16 amino acids. Germline V gives CDR1 SGHDN, CDR2 FVKESK. Here the CDR3 DNA reads TGTGCCAGCAGCCAGCAAGACAGACGCTCTATCTACGAGCAGTACTTC. Protein product: CASSQQDRRSIYEQYF.

The chain couples TRBV4-1 to TRBJ2-1; D is perhaps TRBD2 (5 bases). The V end was cut by 3 bases, the J end by 4 bases, with 13 bases between. This CDR3 contains 15 residues. Germline CDR1 MGHRA, CDR2 YSYEKL. DNA for the CDR3: TGCGCCAGCAGCCATCTTACTAGTACGTACAATGAGCAGTTCTTC. It translates to CASSHLTSTYNEQFF.

The J gene is TRBJ2-7, the V gene TRBV9; D is perhaps TRBD2 (6 bases). The CDR3 is 15 amino acids. The V end lost 4 bases, the J end lost 3 bases, and 17 bases lay between the germline ends. The germline V gene has CDR1 SGDLS and CDR2 YYNGEE. The CDR3 DNA reads TGTGCCAGCAGCACGACCTCGGTCGGGGGCTACGAGCAGTACTTC. This translates into CASSTTSVGGYEQYF.

A few counts support this clone. The chain combines TRBV10-1 with TRBJ1-1; maybe TRBD1 (5 bases). This CDR3 spans 13 amino acids. The V gene's germline CDR1 is WNHNN and CDR2 SYGVQD (reference sequence). Trimming removed 4 bases at V and 1 base at J, with 7 bases between. CDR3 in DNA: TGCGCCAGCAGTGCCAGGGCGAACACTGAAGCTTTCTTT. Translation: CASSARANTEAFF.

The genes are TRBV7-2 and TRBJ2-2; 8 bases line up with TRBD2. The CDR3 has 15 amino acids. Germline V gene data show CDR1 as SGHTA and CDR2 as FQGNSA. V was clipped by 5 bases and J by 4 bases; unmatched bases: 6. CDR3 loop: CASSRGGWGTGELFF. DNA for the CDR3: TGTGCCAGCAGCCGCGGGGGGTGGGGCACCGGGGAGCTGTTTTTT.

The chain combines TRBV5-1 with TRBJ1-2; no clear D. Looked up from germline, CDR1 is SGHRS and CDR2 is YFSETQ. Trimming removed 0 bases from V and 4 bases from J, with 7 bases in between. There are 13 residues in the CDR3. The CDR3 DNA sequence: TGCGCCAGCAGCTTGGATAATTCCTATGGCTACACCTTC. It encodes CASSLDNSYGYTF.

The V call is TRBV11-3, the J call TRBJ2-3; no definite D call. Between the trimmed V and J ends, which lost 1 base and 0 bases, there was a span of 8 bases. Germline V gene sequence: CDR1 SGHNT, CDR2 YENEEA. This CDR3 spans 15 amino acids. In DNA form, the CDR3 reads TGTGCCAGCAGCTTAGCCACAGAAAGCACAGATACGCAGTATTTT. This gives the protein CASSLATESTDTQYF.

This clone was observed a few times. The J gene is TRBJ2-3, the V gene TRBV30; D is uncertain. Trimming removed 0 bases from V and 4 bases from J, with 8 bases in between. Per the germline V gene, CDR1 is GTSNPN and CDR2 is SVGIG (reference sequence). The CDR3 covers 13 residues. CDR3 in amino acids: CAWSVRVSDTQYF. In DNA, the CDR3 is TGTGCCTGGAGTGTAAGAGTCTCAGATACGCAGTATTTT.

The gene calls are TRBV4-3 and TRBJ2-1, with a weak D call TRBD1 (5 bases). CDR1 is LGHNA and CDR2 is YSLEER in the germline V gene. The CDR3 has 16 residues. V was clipped by 0 bases and J by 0 bases, with 9 bases between them. The CDR3 sequence is CASSQETVSSYNEQFF. The DNA of the CDR3 is TGCGCCAGCAGCCAAGAGACAGTGAGCTCCTACAATGAGCAGTTCTTC.

This clone appeared a few times. The chain carries TRBV27 and TRBJ1-1; D is uncertain. Trimming pared 0 bases from V and 1 base from J, leaving 6 bases between. The germline CDR1 and CDR2 sequences are MNHEY and SMNVEV (reference sequence). This CDR3 has 14 amino acids. The CDR3: CASSLSRQNTEAFF. DNA of the CDR3: TGTGCCAGCAGTTTATCCAGGCAGAACACTGAAGCTTTCTTT.

In DNA, the CDR3 is TGTGCCTGGAGTAGCGGGGGAGCAGATACGCAGTATTTT. Protein product: CAWSSGGADTQYF. The rearrangement uses TRBV30 and TRBJ2-3, with 8 bases aligning to TRBD2. The CDR3 is made up of 13 amino acids. J gave up 4 bases and V 2 bases, and 2 bases lay outside the gene matches. Germline CDR1 GTSNPN, CDR2 SVGIG (reference sequence). The full variable domain, rest sourced from reference TRBV30 and TRBJ2-3, is SQTIHQWPATLVQPVGSPLSLECTVEGTSNPNLYWYRQAAGRGLQLLFYSVGIGQISSEVPQNLSASRPQDRQFILSSKKLLLSDSGFYLCAWSSGGADTQYFGPGTRLTVL.

On this clone: Within the sample, other DNA sequences also encode this same CDR3. V usage is TRBV5-4 and J usage is TRBJ1-2, with a weak D call TRBD1 (6 bases). The CDR3 spans 13 residues. V lost 0 bases, J lost 7 bases, and 10 bases lay in between. Germline CDR1 and CDR2: SGHNT and YYREEE (reference sequence). CDR3 DNA: TGTGCCAGCAGCTTGGTGGGGGCGGGTGGCTACACCTTC. Encoded protein: CASSLVGAGGYTF.

The V and J genes are TRBV5-1 and TRBJ1-2; TRBD1 agrees at 10 bases. With 4 bases clipped from V and 5 bases from J, the junction kept 14 bases outside the gene matches. This CDR3 has 17 amino acids. Germline V gene sequence: CDR1 SGHRS, CDR2 YFSETQ. The CDR3 here is CASSAGTGAHEGYGYTF. The CDR3 region has the DNA TGCGCCAGCAGCGCTGGGACAGGGGCGCACGAGGGGTATGGCTACACCTTC.

The chain recombines TRBV7-2 with TRBJ2-3, with TRBD2 matching over 13 bases. CDR3 length equals 18 residues. J lost 0 bases, V lost 5 bases, and 8 bases had no gene match. Germline V gene data show CDR1 as SGHTA and CDR2 as FQGNSA. This chain's CDR3 is CASSVTSGGDSSTDTQYF. CDR3 sequence (DNA): TGTGCCAGCAGCGTAACTAGCGGGGGGGATTCTAGCACAGATACGCAGTATTTT.

V and J are TRBV6-1 and TRBJ1-2; 9 bases are a match to TRBD1. The trim removed 7 bases at V and 7 bases at J, leaving 10 bases unmatched. Germline CDR1 reads MNHNS; CDR2 reads SASEGT. The CDR3 loop spans 14 amino acids. CDR3 sequence: CASTDVQGAGGYTF. CDR3 DNA sequence: TGTGCCAGCACCGATGTACAGGGGGCCGGTGGCTACACCTTC.

V gene TRBV5-1 combines with J gene TRBJ1-1; D possibly corresponds to TRBD1 (6 bases). The germline CDR1 and CDR2 sequences are SGHRS and YFSETQ. V was cut by 0 bases and J by 10 bases, with 13 bases left in between. CDR3 length equals 13 residues. CDR3 in amino acids: CASSLEGGVGAFF. Here the CDR3 DNA reads TGCGCCAGCAGCTTGGAGGGGGGGGTTGGAGCTTTCTTT. The full variable domain, in which reference TRBV5-1 and TRBJ1-1 provide the parts outside the CDR3, is KAGVTQTPRYLIKTRGQQVTLSCSPISGHRSVSWYQQTPGQGLQFLFEYFSETQRNKGNFPGRFSGRQFSNSRSEMNVSTLELGDSALYLCASSLEGGVGAFFGQGTRLTVV.